Listed below are T cell receptor beta chains from one sample, sequenced in a study of T cells in Graves' hyperthyroidism and ophthalmopathy. A single record per CDR3 protein comes from TCRdb applying MiXCR to the multiplex PCR reads. The table records approximately 400,000 distinct CDR3 sequences, around 14% of them present only once. The sequenced sample consisted of blood. The source is a woman under 30 with Graves' hyperthyroidism that later progressed to Graves' ophthalmopathy. Each CDR3 is given with its conserved first and last residue.

v_call | cdr3_aa
TRBV2 | CASSERGDEQFF
TRBV4-2 | CASSQDTRPPYEQYF
TRBV4-1 | CASSQGTRSDEQFF
TRBV7-8 | CASSSGWREPSYNEQFF
TRBV3-1 | CASSSTSGRSYEQYF
TRBV7-9 | CASGRGRRRYNEQFF
TRBV18 | CASSPLTGTGQGYQYF
TRBV27 | CASSLGGVAYEQYF
TRBV12-3/TRBV12-4 | CASSLQAATEAFF
TRBV27 | CASSSGSWSYEQYF
TRBV20-1 | CSARDQGAGGAYEQYF
TRBV12-3/TRBV12-4 | CASSATGSGANYGYTF
TRBV30 | CAWNRDRMPYEQYF
TRBV7-9 | CASSLVLENYGYTF
TRBV29-1 | CSVLKASYGYTF
TRBV13 | CASSLVGGGSYEQYF
TRBV27 | CASSLRATGQGLYEQYF
TRBV28 | CASTTSPDWGTQYF
TRBV3-1 | CASSPTWDRENSGNTIYF
TRBV4-2 | CASSRWEGGDYEQYF
TRBV6-5 | CASSYSMDLMAQYF
TRBV2 | CASSGLAENEQFF
TRBV3-1 | CASSQGQRNTGELFF
TRBV4-2 | CASSQDIGQGEGTQYF
TRBV4-3 | CASSRFIQGPLNTGELFF
TRBV6-5 | CASSYSRQAVNEKLFF
TRBV27 | CASSSPGAAQETQYF
TRBV20-1 | CSALDRNTEAFF
TRBV27 | CAGHSGEKLFF
TRBV30 | CAWSVLGSEAFF
TRBV29-1 | CSVVYRGRRTEAFF
TRBV18 | CASSPEMAALGETQYF
TRBV2 | CASLARGPKNIQYF
TRBV7-9 | CASSSMTGLYEQYF
TRBV24-1 | CATSDPGLAGINEQFF
TRBV4-1 | CASSQDPEAPRPQHF
TRBV15 | CATSRGISTGNTEAFF
TRBV5-1 | CASRGGSEQYF
TRBV6-2/TRBV6-3 | CASSYRDRKETQYF
TRBV3-1 | CASSQDFGMYEQYF
TRBV27 | CASRGGPGFPDGYTF
TRBV3-1 | CASRGHAGRRTEAFF
TRBV7-2 | CASSLAGSTYNEQFF
TRBV10-2 | CASSPTGFTDTQYF
TRBV28 | CASSPFRAIGELFF
TRBV11-3 | CASSLGGRPYNEQFF
TRBV5-1 | CASSTGFNEQFF
TRBV7-9 | CASSGTPRWETQYF
TRBV20-1 | CSARGTSSEQYF
TRBV18 | CASSPHSTGGYEQYF